These 10 T cell receptor beta chains share one sample of origin, sequenced in a study of blood T cell repertoires in COVID-19. Assay: immunoSEQ multiplex PCR; the TCRdb copy retains only in-frame clones and omits some. The sample gives around 370,000 clones, about 87% of which show up once; around 6% is in the top ten. Sequencing used peripheral blood. The receptors stem from a woman in her forties or fifties with COVID-19, enrolled during active disease.

This chain joins TRBV4-3 and TRBJ1-2; TRBD1 is a possible D gene (5 bases). The V end lost 4 bases, the J end lost 4 bases, and 13 bases lay between the germline ends. The germline CDR1 and CDR2 sequences are LGHNA and YSLEER. This CDR3 is built from 14 residues. The CDR3 region has the DNA TGCGCCAGCAGCCGGTTTCAGGGCCCCTATGGCTACACCTTC. Its protein product is CASSRFQGPYGYTF.

This chain connects TRBV11-3 to TRBJ2-7, with D maybe TRBD2 (5 bases). CDR3 length: 12 residues. The V end was cut by 4 bases, the J end by 3 bases, with 7 bases between. The V gene's germline CDR1 is SGHNT and CDR2 YENEEA. The CDR3 protein is CASSSAGYEQYF. CDR3 sequence (DNA): TGTGCCAGCAGCTCCGCGGGCTACGAGCAGTACTTC.

V usage is TRBV9 and J usage is TRBJ2-2; D is perhaps TRBD1 (6 bases). This CDR3 region has 19 residues. With 0 bases removed from V and 6 bases from J, the gap between germline ends came to 24 bases. Germline V gene lookup returns CDR1 SGDLS and CDR2 YYNGEE. This chain's CDR3 is CASSVAAGEKGSYPGELFF. The CDR3, as DNA: TGTGCCAGCAGCGTAGCTGCAGGGGAGAAAGGATCGTATCCCGGGGAGCTGTTTTTT.

This clone was seen a single time. The chain links TRBV2 to TRBJ1-3, with TRBD1 identical over 9 bases. CDR3 length: 15 residues. Germline values: CDR1 SNHLY, CDR2 FYNNEI. V was clipped by 6 bases and J by 0 bases; unmatched bases: 3. The CDR3 protein is CASRQGALSGNTIYF. The DNA of the CDR3 is TGTGCCAGCAGACAGGGGGCCCTCTCTGGAAACACCATATATTTT.

This clone was seen a few times. The chain couples TRBV6-6 to TRBJ1-1; D is possibly TRBD1 (5 bases). This CDR3 region has 11 residues. Germline V lookup: CDR1 MNHNY, CDR2 SVGAGI (reference sequence). Trimming removed 5 bases from V and 11 bases from J, with 12 bases in between. The CDR3 DNA follows: TGTGCCAGCAGTACTACAGGTTCCGCTTTCTTT. This encodes CASSTTGSAFF.

The CDR3 here is CATSDLGTGDNEQFF. CDR3 nucleotides: TGTGCCACCAGTGATTTGGGAACAGGGGACAATGAGCAGTTCTTC. The chain links TRBV24-1 to TRBJ2-1, with 7 bases matching TRBD1. The CDR3 consists of 15 residues. V lost 0 bases and J lost 5; bases outside the gene matches: 3. Looked up from germline, CDR1 is KGHDR and CDR2 is SFDVKD.

The V gene is TRBV19, the J gene TRBJ1-4; TRBD1 matches 9 bases. This CDR3 contains 15 residues. Germline CDR1 LNHDA, CDR2 SQIVND (reference sequence). Trimming removed 5 bases from V and 8 bases from J; junction bases left unmatched: 9. This CDR3 is CASSPPRTGVEKLFF. As DNA, the CDR3 is TGTGCCAGTAGTCCCCCAAGGACAGGGGTGGAAAAACTGTTTTTT.

CDR3 sequence (DNA): TGTGCCAGTAGTATTATAGGGGGCGATCGTGGTGGCTACACCTTC. Protein sequence: CASSIIGGDRGGYTF. This chain joins TRBV19 and TRBJ1-2, with 7 positions matching TRBD1. The junction had 11 bases not matched to a gene; V was cut back by 3 bases and J by 7 bases. From germline, CDR1 is LNHDA and CDR2 SQIVND (reference sequence). This CDR3 has 15 amino acids.

The genes are TRBV11-3 and TRBJ2-7; D remains ambiguous. Per germline, CDR1 SGHNT and CDR2 YENEEA. This CDR3 comprises 11 residues. V was cut by 0 bases and J by 7 bases, with 4 bases left in between. CDR3 nucleotide sequence: TGTGCCAGCAGCTTAGAAGCGGAGCAGTACTTC. Protein: CASSLEAEQYF.

The chain joins TRBV27 to TRBJ2-7, with 7 positions matching TRBD2. The trim removed 6 bases at V and 0 bases at J, leaving 11 bases unmatched. The CDR3 is made up of 16 amino acids. Germline V gene sequence: CDR1 MNHEY, CDR2 SMNVEV (reference sequence). The DNA for the CDR3 is TGTGCCAGCAGCCGCACGGGACTAAACCCCTCCTACGAGCAGTACTTC. This encodes CASSRTGLNPSYEQYF.